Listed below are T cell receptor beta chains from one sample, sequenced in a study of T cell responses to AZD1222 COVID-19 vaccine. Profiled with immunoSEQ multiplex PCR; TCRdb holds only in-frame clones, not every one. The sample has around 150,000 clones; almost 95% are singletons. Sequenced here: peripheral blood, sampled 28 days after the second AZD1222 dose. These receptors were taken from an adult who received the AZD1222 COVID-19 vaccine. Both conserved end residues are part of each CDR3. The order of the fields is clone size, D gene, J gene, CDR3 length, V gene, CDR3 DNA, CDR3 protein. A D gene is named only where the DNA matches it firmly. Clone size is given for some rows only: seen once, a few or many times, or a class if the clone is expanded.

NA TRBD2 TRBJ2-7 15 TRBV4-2 TGTGCCAGCAGCCCGCTTAGCGGGATCTCCTACGAGCAGTACTTC CASSPLSGISYEQYF
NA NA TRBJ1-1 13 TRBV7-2 TGTGCCAGCAGCTTACTGAGCCCTCCTCCAGCTTTCTTT CASSLLSPPPAFF
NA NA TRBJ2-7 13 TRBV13 TGTGCCAGCAGCTTATACGGACCCTACGAGCAGTACTTC CASSLYGPYEQYF
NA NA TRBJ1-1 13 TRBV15 TGTGCCACCAGTTGGGGACTGAACACTGAAGCTTTCTTT CATSWGLNTEAFF
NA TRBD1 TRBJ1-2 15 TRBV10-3 TGTGCCATCAGGAACGGGACAGACAAGAACTATGGCTACACCTTC CAIRNGTDKNYGYTF
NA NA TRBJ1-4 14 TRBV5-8 TGTGCCAGCAGCTTTCGTAGGGGTGGTGAAAAACTGTTTTTT CASSFRRGGEKLFF
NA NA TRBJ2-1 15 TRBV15 TGTGCCACCAGCAGAGAGGACAGCTCCTACAATGAGCAGTTCTTC CATSREDSSYNEQFF
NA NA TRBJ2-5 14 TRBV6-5 TGTGCCAGCAGGTCTGATGGGGGCCGGAAGACCCAGTACTTC CASRSDGGRKTQYF
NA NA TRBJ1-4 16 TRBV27 TGTGCCAGCAGTTTAGGGATCGGGGCACCTAATGAAAAACTGTTTTTT CASSLGIGAPNEKLFF
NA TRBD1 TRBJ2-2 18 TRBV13 TGTGCCAGCAGCTTCTCCTACTCACAGGGGTTCGCCACCGGGGAGCTGTTTTTT CASSFSYSQGFATGELFF
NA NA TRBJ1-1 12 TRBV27 TGTGCCAGCAGATCAAGGGGTACTGAAGCTTTCTTT CASRSRGTEAFF
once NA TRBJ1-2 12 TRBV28 TGTGCCAGCAGTACCCAGTACTATGGCTACACCTTC CASSTQYYGYTF
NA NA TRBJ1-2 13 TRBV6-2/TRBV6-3 TGTGCCAGCAGTTACGCGGCAGTCACTGGCTACACCTTC CASSYAAVTGYTF
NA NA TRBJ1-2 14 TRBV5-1 TGCGCCAGCAGCTTGGACGTCAGGAACTATGGCTACACCTTC CASSLDVRNYGYTF
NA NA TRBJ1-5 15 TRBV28 TGTGCCAGCACCCCAGGAGGGGGGAGCAATCAGCCCCAGCATTTT CASTPGGGSNQPQHF
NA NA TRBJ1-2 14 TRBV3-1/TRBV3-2 TGTGCCAGCAGCCAAGGGTCCAGGACTCTTGGCTACACCTTC CASSQGSRTLGYTF
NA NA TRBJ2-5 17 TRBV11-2 TGTGCCAGCAGCTTAGGCTTCGTCACAACCAAGGAGGAGACCCAGTACTTC CASSLGFVTTKEETQYF
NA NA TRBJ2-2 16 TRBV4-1 TGCGCCAGCAGCCCCCTCCTCCTGAAGGGGCACGGGGAGCTGTTTTTT CASSPLLLKGHGELFF
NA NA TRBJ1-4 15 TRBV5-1 TGCGCCAGCAGCTGGGCAGGGGTGGCTAATGAAAAACTGTTTTTT CASSWAGVANEKLFF
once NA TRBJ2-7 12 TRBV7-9 TGTGCCAGCAGCCTCAAGCCCTACGAGCAGTACTTC CASSLKPYEQYF
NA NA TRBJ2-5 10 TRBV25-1 TGTGCCAGCGAACAGGAGACCCAGTACTTC CASEQETQYF
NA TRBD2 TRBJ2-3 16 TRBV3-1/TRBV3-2 TGTGCCAGCAGCCAAGATTTGGCTAGCGGGAGAGATACGCAGTATTTT CASSQDLASGRDTQYF
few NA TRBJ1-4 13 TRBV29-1 TGCAGCGTTGGGGGGGCAGTTGGTGAAAAACTGTTTTTT CSVGGAVGEKLFF
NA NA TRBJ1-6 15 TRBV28 TGTGCCAGCAGTTTGGAGAGCTCCTATAATTCACCCCTCCACTTT CASSLESSYNSPLHF
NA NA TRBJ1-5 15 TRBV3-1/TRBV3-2 TGTGCCAGCAGCCAGAACGTCGGTAGTGCTCAGCCCCAGCATTTT CASSQNVGSAQPQHF
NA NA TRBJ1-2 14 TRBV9 TGTGCCAGCAGCGTAGGTTCCGGGGGCTATGGCTACACCTTC CASSVGSGGYGYTF
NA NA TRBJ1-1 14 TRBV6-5 TGTGCCAGCAGGATAGACAGGCGGAACACTGAAGCTTTCTTT CASRIDRRNTEAFF
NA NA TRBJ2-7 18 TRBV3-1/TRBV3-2 TGTGCCAGCAGCCAAGATTATTTTCCCGGGGAAAGAACCTACGAGCAGTACTTC CASSQDYFPGERTYEQYF
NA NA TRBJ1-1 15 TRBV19 TGTGCCAGTAGTATAGACCTAGGACAGAGGCCTGAAGCTTTCTTT CASSIDLGQRPEAFF
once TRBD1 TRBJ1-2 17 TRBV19 TGTGCCAGTAGTACCCTGTCCCGGGACAGGGCCAGATATGGCTACACCTTC CASSTLSRDRARYGYTF
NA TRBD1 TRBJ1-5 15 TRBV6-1 TGTGCCAGCAGTGAAGCTGGGACAGTTAATCAGCCCCAGCATTTT CASSEAGTVNQPQHF
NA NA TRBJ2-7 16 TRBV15 TGTGCCACCAGCAGAGCAAGAGCGACTCCCTCCTACGAGCAGTACTTC CATSRARATPSYEQYF
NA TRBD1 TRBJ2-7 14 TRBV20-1 TGCAGTGCTAGTCGAGGGACAGGAGTCTACGAGCAGTACTTC CSASRGTGVYEQYF
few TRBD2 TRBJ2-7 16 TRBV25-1 TGTGCCAGCAGTGACCCCGTGGCTAGCGGGAGAAACGAGCAGTACTTC CASSDPVASGRNEQYF
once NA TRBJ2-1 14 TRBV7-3 TGTGCCAGCAGATCCGGCGGAGGTTACAATGAGCAGTTCTTC CASRSGGGYNEQFF
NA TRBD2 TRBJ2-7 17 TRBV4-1 TGCGCCAGCAGCCAAGGGGGGAGCGGGATAAGCTCCTACGAGCAGTACTTC CASSQGGSGISSYEQYF
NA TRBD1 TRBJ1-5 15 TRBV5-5 TGTGCCAGCAGCTTGTCCAGGGGGGGGAATCAGCCCCAGCATTTT CASSLSRGGNQPQHF
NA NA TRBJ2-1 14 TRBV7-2 TGTGCCAGCAGCTGGGGTACCAGGTACAATGAGCAGTTCTTC CASSWGTRYNEQFF
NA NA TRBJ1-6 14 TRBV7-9 TGTGCCAGCAGGGATCTGACGGCCAATTCACCCCTCCACTTT CASRDLTANSPLHF
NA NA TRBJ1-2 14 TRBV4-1 TGCGCCAGCAGCCAAGGTATGGCGGCTTATGGCTACACCTTC CASSQGMAAYGYTF
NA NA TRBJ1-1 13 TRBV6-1 TGTGCCAGCAGTGAAGGACGGTACCCTGAAGCTTTCTTT CASSEGRYPEAFF
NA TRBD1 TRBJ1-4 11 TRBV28 TGTGCCAGCAGGGTGACAGGGCTTACGTTTTTT CASRVTGLTFF
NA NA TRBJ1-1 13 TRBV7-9 TGTGCCAGCAGCTTCCTTTTCTACACTGAAGCTTTCTTT CASSFLFYTEAFF
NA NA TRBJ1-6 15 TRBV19 TGTGCCAGTAGTATACCCGGACGGAGGCGGTCACCCCTCCACTTT CASSIPGRRRSPLHF
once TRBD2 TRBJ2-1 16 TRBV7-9 TGTGCCAGCAGCAGACCGGGACTAGCGGGAGGGAATGAGCAGTTCTTC CASSRPGLAGGNEQFF
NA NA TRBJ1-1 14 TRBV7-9 TGTGCCAGCAGCTTAGAAGGGGCTAACACTGAAGCTTTCTTT CASSLEGANTEAFF
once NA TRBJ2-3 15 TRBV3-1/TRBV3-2 TGTGCCAGCAGCCAAGATCCCTTTGGGGGGGATACGCAGTATTTT CASSQDPFGGDTQYF
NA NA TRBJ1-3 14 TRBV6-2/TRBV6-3 TGTGCCAGCAGTTACTCGGACTCCCGAAACACCATATATTTT CASSYSDSRNTIYF
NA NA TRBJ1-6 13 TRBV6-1 TGTGCCAGCAGTGAAGTCAACTTTTCACCCCTCCACTTT CASSEVNFSPLHF
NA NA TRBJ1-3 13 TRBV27 TGTGCCAGCAGTACTTTCTCTGGAAACACCATATATTTT CASSTFSGNTIYF
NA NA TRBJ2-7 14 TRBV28 TGTGCCAGCAGTTTCTCCTCAGGGGCGTACGAGCAGTACTTC CASSFSSGAYEQYF
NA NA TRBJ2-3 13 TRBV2 TGTGCCGGGGAAGATAGGGTCACAGATACGCAGTATTTT CAGEDRVTDTQYF
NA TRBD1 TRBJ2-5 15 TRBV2 TGTGCCAGCAGTGAGTGGGGACAGGACCAAGAGACCCAGTACTTC CASSEWGQDQETQYF
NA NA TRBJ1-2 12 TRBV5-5 TGTGCCAGCAGCTTGGTTTGGACCGGCTACACCTTC CASSLVWTGYTF
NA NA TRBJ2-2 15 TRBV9 TGTGCCAGCAGCCCCCAGGGCGGGTACACCGGGGAGCTGTTTTTT CASSPQGGYTGELFF
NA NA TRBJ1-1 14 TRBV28 TGTGCCAGCAGTTTATCAAGGGAAGGAGGTGAAGCTTTCTTT CASSLSREGGEAFF